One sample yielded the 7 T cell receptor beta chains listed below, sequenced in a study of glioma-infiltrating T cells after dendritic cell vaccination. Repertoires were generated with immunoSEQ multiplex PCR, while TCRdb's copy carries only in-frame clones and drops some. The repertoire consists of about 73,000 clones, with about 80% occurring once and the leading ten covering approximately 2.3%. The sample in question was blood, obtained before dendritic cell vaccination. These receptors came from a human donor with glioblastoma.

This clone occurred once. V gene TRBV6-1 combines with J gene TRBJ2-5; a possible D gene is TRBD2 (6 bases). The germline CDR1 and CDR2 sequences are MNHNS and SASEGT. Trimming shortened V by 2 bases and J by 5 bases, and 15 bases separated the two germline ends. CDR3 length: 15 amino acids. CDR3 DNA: TGTGCCAGCAGTGAACAGGGAGGAGGAAGGGAGACCCAGTACTTC. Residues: CASSEQGGGRETQYF.

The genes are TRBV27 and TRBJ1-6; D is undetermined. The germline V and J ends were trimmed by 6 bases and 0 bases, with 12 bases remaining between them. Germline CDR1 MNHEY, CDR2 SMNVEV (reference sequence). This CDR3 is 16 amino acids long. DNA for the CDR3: TGTGCCAGCAGATCCGTCCTGAGCTCCTATAATTCACCCCTCCACTTT. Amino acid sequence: CASRSVLSSYNSPLHF.

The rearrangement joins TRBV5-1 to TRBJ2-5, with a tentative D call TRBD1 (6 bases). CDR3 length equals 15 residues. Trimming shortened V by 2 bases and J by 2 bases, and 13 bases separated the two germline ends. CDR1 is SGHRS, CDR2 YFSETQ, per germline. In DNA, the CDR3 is TGCGCCAGCAGCTTACCGACAGGTATTCAAGAGACCCAGTACTTC. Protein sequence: CASSLPTGIQETQYF.

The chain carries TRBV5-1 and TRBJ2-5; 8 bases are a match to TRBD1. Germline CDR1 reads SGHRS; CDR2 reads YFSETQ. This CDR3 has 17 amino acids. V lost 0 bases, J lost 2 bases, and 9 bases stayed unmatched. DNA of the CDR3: TGCGCCAGCAGCTTGGCCGGACAGGGTTCGCGACAAGAGACCCAGTACTTC. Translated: CASSLAGQGSRQETQYF.

This chain's CDR3 is CASSRRDSGYGYTF. As DNA, the CDR3 is TGTGCCAGCAGCCGCCGGGACAGCGGCTATGGCTACACCTTC. This chain uses TRBV5-8 with TRBJ1-2, with TRBD1 identical over 7 bases. The CDR3 contains 14 residues. V lost 4 bases and J lost 4; bases outside the gene matches: 7. Germline CDR1 SGHTS, CDR2 YDEGEE.

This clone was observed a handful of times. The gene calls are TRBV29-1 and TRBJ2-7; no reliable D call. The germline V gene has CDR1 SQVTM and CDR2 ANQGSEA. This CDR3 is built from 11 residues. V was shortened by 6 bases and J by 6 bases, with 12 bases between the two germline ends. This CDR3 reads CSVPRVSEQYV. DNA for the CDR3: TGCAGCGTCCCTCGGGTATCCGAGCAGTACGTC.

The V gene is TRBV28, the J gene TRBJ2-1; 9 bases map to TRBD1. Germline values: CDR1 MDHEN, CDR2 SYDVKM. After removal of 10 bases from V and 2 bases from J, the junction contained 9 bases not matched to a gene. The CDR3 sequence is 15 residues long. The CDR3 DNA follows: TGTGCCACTACTCCGGGACAGGGTACCTACAATGAGCAGTTCTTC. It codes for CATTPGQGTYNEQFF.